The 22 T cell receptor beta chains reported below all come from one sample, sequenced in a study of response to subunit inactivated influenza vaccine. From the RT-PCR reads, TCRdb called clonotypes with MiXCR, one entry per CDR3 protein. The sample carries about 520,000 distinct CDR3 sequences, more than 7% recorded once. The source material was PBMCs from blood, sampled about 24 months after vaccination. Receptors were obtained from a man aged 50 to 75 who received an inactivated influenza vaccine.

The rearrangement joins TRBV15 to TRBJ1-2; D not certain. V shed 3 bases and J shed 7 bases, with 6 bases lying between them. This CDR3 region has 11 residues. Germline loops: CDR1 LNHNV, CDR2 YYDKDF (reference sequence). CDR3 residues: CATSRAGGYTF. The CDR3 bases are TGTGCCACCAGCAGGGCCGGTGGCTACACCTTC.

This clonotype was found many times. The rearrangement uses TRBV7-9 and TRBJ2-7; D is perhaps TRBD1 or TRBD2 (5 bases each). Germline lookup yields CDR1 SEHNR and CDR2 FQNEAQ (reference sequence). The ends were cut back, 7 bases at V and 2 bases at J, with 15 bases in the middle. The CDR3 totals 14 residues. The CDR3 protein is CASTPGTGPYEQYF. The DNA for the CDR3 is TGTGCCAGCACGCCCGGGACCGGGCCCTACGAGCAGTACTTC.

The rearrangement links TRBV10-3 to TRBJ2-7; 7 nucleotides agree with TRBD2. The CDR3 covers 12 residues. Germline V CDR1 and CDR2: ENHRY, SYGVKD. V lost 8 bases, J lost 2 bases, and 3 bases stayed unmatched. The CDR3 sequence: CAIGLAAYEQYF. The CDR3, as DNA: TGTGCCATCGGCCTAGCGGCCTACGAGCAGTACTTC.

This clonotype appeared many times. The chain uses TRBV2 and TRBJ2-5; 12 nucleotides line up with TRBD2. After removal of 7 bases from V and 5 bases from J, the junction contained 8 bases not matched to a gene. CDR3 length equals 15 residues. Germline assignment: CDR1 SNHLY and CDR2 FYNNEI. DNA of the CDR3: TGTGCCAGCAACAGACTAGCGGGAGTTTTCGAGACCCAGTACTTC. Protein: CASNRLAGVFETQYF.

This clonotype occurred many times. The chain recombines TRBV12-3 or TRBV12-4 with TRBJ2-3; TRBD2 is a possible D gene (5 bases). Trimming took off 4 bases at V and 1 base at J, with 12 bases between the two ends. The CDR3 totals 15 residues. The DNA for the CDR3 is TGTGCCAGCAGTTCCACTAGGTTAGGCACAGATACGCAGTATTTT. This encodes CASSSTRLGTDTQYF.

This clonotype was counted at least ten times. The V and J genes are TRBV27 and TRBJ2-1, with D possibly being TRBD2 (6 bases). The length of the CDR3 is 15 residues. Germline V gene data show CDR1 as MNHEY and CDR2 as SMNVEV (reference sequence). Trimming took 0 bases from V and 12 from J, leaving 18 bases between them. The CDR3 DNA reads as TGTGCCAGCAGTTTATCGCCCGCCGATTGGGAGGTGCAGTTCTTC. This gives the protein CASSLSPADWEVQFF.

A few counts support this clonotype. The V call is TRBV7-2, the J call TRBJ2-5, with 9 bases that match TRBD2. V was pared by 5 bases and J by 6 bases, with 7 bases of the junction left unmatched. This CDR3 has 14 amino acids. Germline CDR1 is SGHTA and CDR2 is FQGNSA. The DNA for the CDR3 is TGTGCCAGCAGCCCCTCGGCGGGAGGGAAGACCCAGTACTTC. This translates into CASSPSAGGKTQYF.

CDR3 bases: TGTGCCAGCAGCTTGGGAGGGGGAGGTTCACCCCTCCACTTT. Its translation is CASSLGGGGSPLHF. The V gene is TRBV7-3, the J gene TRBJ1-6; possibly TRBD1 for D (6 bases). Between the trimmed V and J ends, which lost 3 bases and 9 bases, there was a span of 12 bases. Germline V gives CDR1 SGHTA, CDR2 FQGTGA. The CDR3 sequence is 14 residues long.

At least ten counts were recorded for this clonotype. The chain employs TRBV5-1 and TRBJ2-7; 8 bases fit TRBD1. The germline gives CDR1 SGHRS, CDR2 YFSETQ. V trimming: 4 bases; J trimming: 5 bases; junction bases outside the gene matches: 8. The length of the CDR3 is 14 residues. The CDR3 DNA is TGCGCCAGCAGCCCGCCGGGACAGGCGAACGAGCAGTACTTC. Protein: CASSPPGQANEQYF. Full variable domain (missing parts from reference TRBV5-1 and TRBJ2-7): KAGVTQTPRYLIKTRGQQVTLSCSPISGHRSVSWYQQTPGQGLQFLFEYFSETQRNKGNFPGRFSGRQFSNSRSEMNVSTLELGDSALYLCASSPPGQANEQYFGPGTRLTVT.

This clonotype was observed a few times. The rearrangement uses TRBV7-9 and TRBJ2-1, with D perhaps matching TRBD1 or TRBD2 (5 bases each). The length of the CDR3 is 13 residues. The germline V and J ends were trimmed by 4 bases and 8 bases, with 12 bases remaining between them. The V gene's germline CDR1 is SEHNR and CDR2 FQNEAQ (reference sequence). The CDR3 loop reads CASSSPGPYEQFF. The CDR3 DNA reads as TGTGCCAGCAGCTCTCCGGGGCCCTATGAGCAGTTCTTC.

The V call is TRBV6-2 or TRBV6-3, the J call TRBJ2-7; 11 bases line up with TRBD1. V gave up 6 bases and J gave up 6 bases; unmatched junction bases: 7. The CDR3 runs to 14 residues. Germline values: CDR1 MNHEY, CDR2 SVGEGT. In nucleotides, the CDR3 is TGTGCCAGCAGACTCCCGGGACAGGGGGGCGAGCAGTACTTC. The encoded protein is CASRLPGQGGEQYF.

This clonotype was counted many times. The genes are TRBV10-3 and TRBJ2-1; D possibly corresponds to TRBD2 (5 bases). Trimming took 2 bases from V and 8 from J, leaving 13 bases between them. This CDR3 is 14 amino acids long. Germline lookup yields CDR1 ENHRY and CDR2 SYGVKD. The CDR3 coding sequence is TGTGCCATCAGTGAGCCTTCAACTAGGTATGAGCAGTTCTTC. Translation: CAISEPSTRYEQFF.

A few counts support this clonotype. The CDR3 here is CASSPWTVRGYEQYF. The CDR3 coding sequence is TGTGCCAGCAGCCCTTGGACAGTGCGGGGTTACGAGCAGTACTTC. V usage is TRBV5-6 and J usage is TRBJ2-7, with D perhaps TRBD1 or TRBD2 (6 bases each). V was clipped by 4 bases and J by 4 bases, with 18 bases between them. Germline V gene lookup returns CDR1 SGHDT and CDR2 YYEEEE. CDR3 length: 15 amino acids.

This sequence joins TRBV7-2 and TRBJ2-2, with D unresolved. This CDR3 comprises 16 residues. Trimming left V 4 bases short and J 0 bases short, with 12 bases between. Per the germline V gene, CDR1 is SGHTA and CDR2 is FQGNSA. CDR3 DNA: TGTGCCAGCAGCTCCCGATCCCGGTCGAACACCGGGGAGCTGTTTTTT. Translating it yields CASSSRSRSNTGELFF.

This clonotype has more than one count but fewer than ten. The CDR3 DNA follows: TGTGCCAGCAGCATCATCGACAGAGCCGCGAACACCGGGGAGCTGTTTTTT. It yields the protein CASSIIDRAANTGELFF. This chain joins TRBV9 and TRBJ2-2; D may be TRBD1 (5 bases). The CDR3 totals 17 residues. Germline V gives CDR1 SGDLS, CDR2 YYNGEE. Trimming removed 4 bases from V and 0 bases from J, with 16 bases in between.

The table lists this clonotype with many counts. The chain joins TRBV7-2 to TRBJ2-1; D not certain. V lost 3 bases and J lost 3, with 6 bases in between. Germline V gene data show CDR1 as SGHTA and CDR2 as FQGNSA. The CDR3 has 13 amino acids. In DNA, the CDR3 is TGTGCCAGCAGCTTTACGGACTACAATGAGCAGTTCTTC. Protein product: CASSFTDYNEQFF.

In this sample, this clonotype turned up a few times. The rearrangement uses TRBV20-1 and TRBJ1-5, with 8 nucleotides matching TRBD1. Germline assignment: CDR1 DFQATT and CDR2 SNEGSKA (reference sequence). The CDR3 consists of 15 residues. V gave up 0 bases and J gave up 1 base; unmatched junction bases: 2. The CDR3 is CSARDRQGSNQPQHF. In DNA, the CDR3 is TGCAGTGCTAGAGACCGACAGGGGAGCAATCAGCCCCAGCATTTT.

This clonotype was counted a few times. The rearrangement uses TRBV12-3 or TRBV12-4 and TRBJ2-1; 8 positions match TRBD2. V trimming: 7 bases; J trimming: 14 bases; junction bases outside the gene matches: 16. CDR3 length: 14 residues. In DNA, the CDR3 is TGTGCCAGCACCCCCTCAGGTCGGGGGGGCCTGGAGTTCTTC. Translated: CASTPSGRGGLEFF.

The chain couples TRBV7-2 to TRBJ2-7; D is perhaps TRBD2 (6 bases). Germline assignment: CDR1 SGHTA and CDR2 FQGNSA. V lost 2 bases and J 2 bases, leaving 13 bases between the germline ends. The CDR3 length is 15 residues. The CDR3 loop is CASSLSPGAPYEQYF. The DNA of the CDR3 is TGTGCCAGCAGCTTATCTCCGGGAGCGCCCTACGAGCAGTACTTC. Based on the CDR3 plus reference TRBV7-2 and TRBJ2-7, the full variable domain is GAGVSQSPSNKVTEKGKDVELRCDPISGHTALYWYRQSLGQGLEFLIYFQGNSAPDKSGLPSDRFSAERTGGSVSTLTIQRTQQEDSAVYLCASSLSPGAPYEQYFGPGTRLTVT.

This clonotype was counted a few times. The chain's CDR3 is CASSAQRNTEAFF. CDR3 DNA sequence: TGTGCCAGCTCAGCACAAAGGAACACTGAAGCTTTCTTT. The chain carries TRBV18 and TRBJ1-1; D remains ambiguous. Germline CDR1 is KGHSH and CDR2 is LQKENI. V lost 5 bases and J lost 1, with 8 bases in between. The length of the CDR3 is 13 residues.

The rearrangement links TRBV7-2 to TRBJ2-7; D is perhaps TRBD1 or TRBD2 (5 bases each). The V gene lost 0 bases and the J gene lost 0 bases, with 15 bases spanning the gap. The CDR3 spans 17 residues. The germline gives CDR1 SGHTA, CDR2 FQGNSA. This CDR3 is CASSLALGDRSSYEQYF. In DNA, the CDR3 is TGTGCCAGCAGCTTAGCGCTAGGGGACCGGAGCTCCTACGAGCAGTACTTC.

At least ten counts were recorded for this clonotype. This sequence joins TRBV20-1 and TRBJ2-1; D gene ambiguous. Germline V gives CDR1 DFQATT, CDR2 SNEGSKA (reference sequence). This CDR3 has 11 amino acids. V was cut by 3 bases and J by 5 bases, with 5 bases left in between. CDR3 in amino acids: CSASEHNEQFF. The CDR3 DNA sequence: TGCAGTGCTAGCGAGCACAATGAGCAGTTCTTC.